The following is a TCR beta chain sequence with its context. Many counts were recorded for this clonotype. No antigen is known for it. No quality values exist for individual bases; no much larger clone is one base distant. These data belong to a study of Graves' ophthalmopathy and Graves' hyperthyroidism (dated by TCRdb to about 2018). Study-level background: Peripheral blood was collected before any treatment was given, at the time of initial diagnosis. An independent validation cohort comprised 18 hyperthyroidism patients and about 16 patients who later progressed from hyperthyroidism to ophthalmopathy. In roughly 6 hyperthyroidism patients, the T-cell repertoires found in thyroid tissue were compared with those found in blood. To explore V-J signatures that distinguish ophthalmopathy from hyperthyroidism, a discovery set of 100 patients was enrolled, made up of around 40 with ophthalmopathy and 57 with stable hyperthyroidism. Once sampling was done, hyperthyroidism patients were given methimazole at a starting dose of 30 mg daily, while ophthalmopathy patients were given high-dose intravenous methylprednisolone. The roughly 91 discovery patients were randomly divided into training and test sets at a 7:3 ratio. The study used signatures of the TCR beta repertoire to tell Graves' ophthalmopathy apart from Graves' hyperthyroidism and to predict which patients would progress to ophthalmopathy. In total, 135 blood samples were TCR-sequenced: around 42 ophthalmopathy, 75 hyperthyroidism and approximately 17 hyperthyroidism-to-ophthalmopathy patients. Broad study findings and their caveats: In validation, the model predicted ophthalmopathy progression with more than 55% sensitivity and approximately 75% specificity; roughly 11 predicted patients were CT-confirmed with GO in a median of 6.5 months. Ophthalmopathy was separated from stable hyperthyroidism by the 13-signature model with 87.88% sensitivity and approximately 84% specificity in cross-validation and with 80%/75% in the test set. No statistical method was used to set the sample size in advance, and the investigators knew which group each participant was assigned to. Most expanded thyroid clonotypes with a frequency above 0.001 also appeared in blood, which suggests that blood repertoires may reflect the immune response in the thyroid.

Between the V and J ends, shortened by 0 bases and 2 bases respectively, the junction contains 11 bases. From a lookup of the germline V gene (reference sequence), CDR1 and CDR2 are GTSNPN and SVGIG. From its cysteine to its phenylalanine, the CDR3 spans 14 amino acids. Solely the CDR3 DNA is kept, with 42 bases framed from the first base. Ophthalmopathy patients had moderately to severely active disease, Clinical Activity Score of at least 3, NOSPECS grade of at least 4, and disease duration under 3 months. Patients with other autoimmune diseases, uncontrolled infections, pregnancy or lactation were excluded. Diagnosis relied on clinical symptoms, serum thyroxine, TRAb, thyroid ultrasound and orbital computed tomography. Ficoll-Paque density gradient centrifugation was used to isolate PBMCs from around 10 ml of fresh peripheral blood. Total RNA was extracted using Trizol reagent, and RNA quality was checked on an Agilent 2100 Bioanalyzer.

TCR beta CDR3 regions were amplified from RNA transcripts for repertoire sequencing. The first round was an RT-PCR using HTBI primers with the Qiagen OneStep RT-PCR kit, and this first round was followed by a second-round multiplex PCR, then size selection and purification. Libraries were sequenced paired-end with 100 bp reads on an Illumina HiSeq2000. As for the original processing: SOAPnuke was used for read processing, and reads with adapters, uncalled bases, a mean Phred below 15, or no exact constant-primer or identifier match were discarded. COPE v1.2.5 was used to merge the high-quality paired reads. Clonotypes were defined as unique nucleotide sequences and were aligned to IMGT TRB V, D and J references using MiTCR v1.1. Only V-J combinations with frequency above 0.0001 were analysed, covering approximately 99% of repertoires. For each V-J combination, a TCR clonal expansion and chaos score was defined as F50 clonal expansion divided by the chaos observed in the TCRdist matrix. Features were reduced by Welch's t-statistics and random forest to around 14 V-J combinations, which fed a naive Bayes classifier. The similarity between thyroid and blood repertoires was quantified using the Morisita-Horn index. TCRdb handled the public reads itself, with Q25 trimming in fastp and clone calling in MiXCR, and kept productive beta chains. Identical CDR3 protein sequences are pooled into one entry, listed with their most common genes and DNA. What appears here as the V and J calls and clone size reflects TCRdb's work, not the paper's. This sample holds about 210,000 distinct CDR3 sequences; around 30% were observed only once. The ten biggest clones cover approximately 8.6% of the sample.

Sequenced input: peripheral blood. The TCR originated in a man aged 50 to 59 with Graves' ophthalmopathy. Donor details come from another sample of the same person, matched by shared clones. Here the chain combines TRBV30 and TRBJ2-7; 6 matching bases give a weak D call of TRBD2. Read as DNA, the sequence is TGTGCCTGGAGTGTGGGGGGTTCCGCCTACGAGCAGTACTTC. Translated, it gives CAWSVGGSAYEQYF.